This T cell receptor beta chain was recovered during a study of blood T cell repertoires in COVID-19. Some clones are missing from TCRdb's copy, which holds only in-frame ones; the method was immunoSEQ multiplex PCR. The sample consists of tens of thousands of clones, approximately 86% of them appearing once. Trimming cost V 0 bases and J 4 bases; bases outside gene matches: 4. The germline V gene has CDR1 SGDLS and CDR2 YYNGEE. CDR3 length: 15 amino acids. V usage is TRBV9 and J usage is TRBJ1-5, with 7 bases that match TRBD1. The sample consisted of peripheral blood. This TCR was recovered from an elderly woman in a cohort sampled during active or convalescent COVID-19. The chain's CDR3 is CASSVGQGENQPQHF. The CDR3 bases are TGTGCCAGCAGCGTAGGGCAGGGGGAAAATCAGCCCCAGCATTTT.